The rows below give T cell receptor beta chains drawn from one sample of a study of T cell changes during pregnancy in multiple sclerosis. Sequenced by immunoSEQ multiplex PCR; TCRdb stores in-frame clones only, minus some. The sample lists under 130,000 clones, 92% seen once, with 0.75% to 0.95% in the top ten. The sample consisted of peripheral blood, taken after pregnancy. These receptor sequences come from a female donor with multiple sclerosis, enrolled in a pregnancy study. Both conserved end residues are part of each CDR3. Fields, in order: J gene, clone size, V gene, D gene, CDR3 protein, CDR3 DNA. A D gene is named only where the DNA matches it firmly. Size is stated for part of the rows, as once, few or many counts, or as a class when the clone is expanded.

j_gene: TRBJ2-1
abundance: once
v_gene: TRBV9
d_gene: TRBD2
CDR3aa: CASSPKPGLAGSWSYNEQFF
CDR3nt: TGTGCCAGCAGCCCGAAACCGGGACTAGCGGGAAGTTGGTCCTACAATGAGCAGTTCTTC

j_gene: TRBJ1-1
abundance: .
v_gene: TRBV16
d_gene: TRBD1
CDR3aa: CASSYTTGRTEAFF
CDR3nt: TGTGCCAGCAGCTACACGACAGGGCGAACTGAAGCTTTCTTT

j_gene: TRBJ2-1
abundance: .
v_gene: TRBV6-1
d_gene: .
CDR3aa: CASLRGEQFF
CDR3nt: TGTGCCAGCCTCAGGGGTGAGCAGTTCTTC

j_gene: TRBJ2-1
abundance: .
v_gene: TRBV19
d_gene: .
CDR3aa: CASSIAGTGLGNEQFF
CDR3nt: TGTGCCAGTAGTATCGCCGGGACTGGGTTAGGCAATGAGCAGTTCTTC

j_gene: TRBJ2-2
abundance: .
v_gene: TRBV5-4
d_gene: TRBD1
CDR3aa: CASIDATGATGELFF
CDR3nt: TGTGCCAGCATCGACGCTACAGGGGCCACCGGGGAGCTGTTTTTT

j_gene: TRBJ1-2
abundance: .
v_gene: TRBV5-4
d_gene: .
CDR3aa: CASSLEGYGGGYTF
CDR3nt: TGTGCCAGCAGCTTGGAGGGGTACGGTGGTGGCTACACCTTC

j_gene: TRBJ2-7
abundance: .
v_gene: TRBV5-4
d_gene: .
CDR3aa: CASSPLPLSREQYF
CDR3nt: TGTGCCAGCAGCCCGTTACCCCTGTCTAGGGAGCAGTACTTC

j_gene: TRBJ1-4
abundance: once
v_gene: TRBV5-4
d_gene: .
CDR3aa: CASSAQGPNEKLFF
CDR3nt: TGTGCCAGCAGCGCCCAGGGCCCTAATGAAAAACTGTTTTTT

j_gene: TRBJ2-7
abundance: few
v_gene: TRBV27
d_gene: .
CDR3aa: CASSLRGGTYEQYF
CDR3nt: TGTGCCAGCAGTCTCCGCGGCGGTACCTACGAGCAGTACTTC

j_gene: TRBJ2-1
abundance: .
v_gene: TRBV18
d_gene: TRBD2
CDR3aa: CASSPSGLYNEQFF
CDR3nt: TGTGCCAGCTCGCCTAGCGGGCTGTACAATGAGCAGTTCTTC

j_gene: TRBJ1-2
abundance: .
v_gene: TRBV5-4
d_gene: .
CDR3aa: CASSLVPYGYTF
CDR3nt: TGTGCCAGCAGCTTGGTTCCTTATGGCTACACCTTC

j_gene: TRBJ2-3
abundance: .
v_gene: TRBV15
d_gene: .
CDR3aa: CATSRSLGTQDTQYF
CDR3nt: TGTGCCACCAGCAGGAGCCTCGGGACACAAGATACGCAGTATTTT

j_gene: TRBJ2-7
abundance: once
v_gene: TRBV11-2
d_gene: .
CDR3aa: CASSSPSGYSEQYF
CDR3nt: TGTGCCAGCAGCTCACCATCGGGGTATTCCGAGCAGTACTTC

j_gene: TRBJ2-3
abundance: .
v_gene: TRBV4-2
d_gene: .
CDR3aa: CASSQTSTDTQYF
CDR3nt: TGTGCCAGCAGCCAGACTAGCACAGATACGCAGTATTTT

j_gene: TRBJ2-1
abundance: .
v_gene: TRBV6-5
d_gene: .
CDR3aa: CASSRYDEQFF
CDR3nt: TGTGCCAGCAGCCGGTACGATGAGCAGTTCTTC

j_gene: TRBJ2-7
abundance: once
v_gene: TRBV29-1
d_gene: .
CDR3aa: CSVEIFGTSYEQYF
CDR3nt: TGCAGCGTTGAGATATTTGGGACATCATACGAGCAGTACTTC

j_gene: TRBJ2-7
abundance: .
v_gene: TRBV18
d_gene: .
CDR3aa: CASLQGYEQYF
CDR3nt: TGTGCCAGCCTACAGGGCTACGAGCAGTACTTC

j_gene: TRBJ1-2
abundance: .
v_gene: TRBV28
d_gene: .
CDR3aa: CASSLGGADYGYTF
CDR3nt: TGTGCCAGCAGTTTAGGAGGGGCTGACTATGGCTACACCTTC

j_gene: TRBJ2-7
abundance: .
v_gene: TRBV14
d_gene: TRBD2
CDR3aa: CASSHRIALAGVFHEQYF
CDR3nt: TGTGCCAGCAGCCACAGAATTGCCCTAGCGGGAGTTTTCCACGAGCAGTACTTC

j_gene: TRBJ2-1
abundance: .
v_gene: TRBV27
d_gene: .
CDR3aa: CASSLSIPSVYNEQFF
CDR3nt: TGTGCCAGCAGTTTATCGATTCCTAGCGTCTACAATGAGCAGTTCTTC

j_gene: TRBJ2-1
abundance: .
v_gene: TRBV27
d_gene: .
CDR3aa: CASSAQGTEQFF
CDR3nt: TGTGCCAGCAGTGCGCAGGGTACTGAGCAGTTCTTC

j_gene: TRBJ1-1
abundance: .
v_gene: TRBV5-4
d_gene: TRBD1
CDR3aa: CASSLASRTGRAEAFF
CDR3nt: TGTGCCAGCAGCTTGGCATCCAGGACAGGGAGGGCTGAAGCTTTCTTT

j_gene: TRBJ2-6
abundance: .
v_gene: TRBV7-2
d_gene: TRBD2
CDR3aa: CASSLVPGGAGANVLTF
CDR3nt: TGTGCCAGCAGCTTAGTTCCCGGGGGGGCTGGGGCCAACGTCCTGACTTTC

j_gene: TRBJ1-6
abundance: .
v_gene: TRBV13
d_gene: .
CDR3aa: CASSLGQTYNSPLHF
CDR3nt: TGTGCCAGCAGCTTAGGACAGACATATAATTCACCCCTCCACTTT

j_gene: TRBJ1-1
abundance: .
v_gene: TRBV19
d_gene: TRBD1
CDR3aa: CASRYRGMNTEAFF
CDR3nt: TGTGCCAGTAGATACAGGGGGATGAACACTGAAGCTTTCTTT

j_gene: TRBJ2-4
abundance: once
v_gene: TRBV21-1
d_gene: .
CDR3aa: CASSPRDRGHLAKNIQYF
CDR3nt: TGTGCCAGCAGTCCCCGGGACAGGGGGCATTTGGCCAAAAACATTCAGTACTTC

j_gene: TRBJ2-5
abundance: .
v_gene: TRBV7-6
d_gene: .
CDR3aa: CASSYRAGETQYF
CDR3nt: TGTGCCAGCAGCTACCGTGCGGGGGAGACCCAGTACTTC

j_gene: TRBJ2-1
abundance: .
v_gene: TRBV7-3
d_gene: TRBD2
CDR3aa: CASSPRSGRSYNEQFF
CDR3nt: TGTGCCAGCAGCCCAAGGAGCGGGAGATCCTACAATGAGCAGTTCTTC

j_gene: TRBJ2-5
abundance: .
v_gene: TRBV9
d_gene: .
CDR3aa: CASSPGRETQYF
CDR3nt: TGTGCCAGCAGCCCCGGTCGGGAGACCCAGTACTTC

j_gene: TRBJ2-3
abundance: .
v_gene: TRBV19
d_gene: .
CDR3aa: CASSIRQGGSTDTQYF
CDR3nt: TGTGCCAGTAGTATTCGCCAGGGGGGTAGCACAGATACGCAGTATTTT

j_gene: TRBJ2-1
abundance: .
v_gene: TRBV2
d_gene: TRBD1
CDR3aa: CASRSDRTTYNEQFF
CDR3nt: TGTGCCAGCAGGTCGGACAGGACGACCTACAATGAGCAGTTCTTC

j_gene: TRBJ2-5
abundance: .
v_gene: TRBV9
d_gene: .
CDR3aa: CASSVDGSSRETQYF
CDR3nt: TGTGCCAGCAGCGTAGACGGGAGTTCGAGAGAGACCCAGTACTTC

j_gene: TRBJ1-1
abundance: once
v_gene: TRBV5-1
d_gene: TRBD1
CDR3aa: CASSLDRGPVTEAFF
CDR3nt: TGCGCCAGCAGCCTCGACAGGGGGCCGGTGACTGAAGCTTTCTTT

j_gene: TRBJ2-5
abundance: .
v_gene: TRBV7-2
d_gene: .
CDR3aa: CASSLAHHTGWRETQYF
CDR3nt: TGTGCCAGCAGCTTAGCTCACCACACAGGGTGGAGAGAGACCCAGTACTTC

j_gene: TRBJ2-6
abundance: .
v_gene: TRBV9
d_gene: .
CDR3aa: CASGQGGGSGANVLTF
CDR3nt: TGTGCCAGCGGGCAGGGGGGAGGCTCTGGGGCCAACGTCCTGACTTTC

j_gene: TRBJ2-3
abundance: .
v_gene: TRBV2
d_gene: .
CDR3aa: CASSAERGTDTQYF
CDR3nt: TGTGCCAGCAGTGCTGAGCGGGGCACAGATACGCAGTATTTT